This T cell receptor (beta chain) was recorded in a study of cytomegalovirus exposure and HLA in healthy donors. Comment on this clone: Its cognate antigen is unknown.

This table comes from immunoSEQ multiplex PCR, and its TCRdb copy is limited to in-frame clones, with some not included. Of 220,000 or so clones listed, around 87% are singletons. Study-wide results and limits: Reported results showed that the classifier diagnosed cytomegalovirus status with high specificity and sensitivity. That first-cohort TCR clusters tended to co-occur in the 130 or so validation repertoires was found in a later analysis.

This receptor was identified in a woman under 30 in good health and CMV-seropositive. The sequenced material came from PBMCs.

The CDR3 DNA reads TGCGCCAGCAGCTTGGGAAGGGGTGGCACTGAAGCTTTCTTT. Translation: CASSLGRGGTEAFF. V usage is TRBV5-1 and J usage is TRBJ1-1; possibly TRBD1 for D (5 bases). Deletions cut 0 bases from V and 4 bases from J, with 10 bases between. Per germline, CDR1 SGHRS and CDR2 YFSETQ. The CDR3 sequence is 14 residues long.